The 28 T cell receptor beta chains reported below all come from one sample, sequenced in a study of blood T cell repertoires in COVID-19. Sequenced by immunoSEQ multiplex PCR; TCRdb stores in-frame clones only, minus some. Among 85,000 to 95,000 clones listed, roughly nine tenths were seen once. The specimen was peripheral blood. These receptors were obtained from an elderly woman with active COVID-19.

J is TRBJ2-1 and V is TRBV28; possible D gene TRBD1, 6 bases. The CDR3 extends over 13 amino acids. The germline V and J ends were trimmed by 5 bases and 6 bases, with 11 bases remaining between them. CDR1 is MDHEN, CDR2 SYDVKM, per germline. The CDR3 sequence: CASSILGGNEQFF. The CDR3 nucleotides are TGTGCCAGCAGTATTCTAGGGGGCAATGAGCAGTTCTTC.

The rearrangement links TRBV4-2 to TRBJ2-3; D unresolved. Trimming took 1 base from V and 0 from J, leaving 5 bases between them. CDR3 length: 14 residues. The V gene's germline CDR1 is LGHNA and CDR2 YNFKEQ. CDR3 nucleotide sequence: TGTGCCAGCAGCCAAGGTCCTAGCACAGATACGCAGTATTTT. Encoded protein: CASSQGPSTDTQYF.

The chain has TRBV5-4 and TRBJ1-2; 7 bases are shared with TRBD1. CDR3 length equals 14 residues. Germline CDR1 and CDR2: SGHNT and YYREEE (reference sequence). Germline trimming cut 4 bases from V and 3 bases from J; bases unmatched to any gene: 6. CDR3 nucleotides: TGTGCCAGCAGCAAAAATACAGGGGACTATGGCTACACCTTC. Its protein product is CASSKNTGDYGYTF.

This chain links TRBV9 with TRBJ2-2; a possible D gene is TRBD1 (6 bases). The CDR3 is 18 amino acids. Germline values: CDR1 SGDLS, CDR2 YYNGEE. With 0 bases removed from V and 5 bases from J, the gap between germline ends came to 20 bases. CDR3: CASSVEGDGSVFTGELFF. The CDR3 bases are TGTGCCAGCAGCGTAGAGGGGGATGGATCGGTTTTTACCGGGGAGCTGTTTTTT.

CDR3 residues: CASSRTGGYSTDTQYF. The CDR3 DNA follows: TGTGCCAGCAGCAGGACAGGGGGCTATAGCACAGATACGCAGTATTTT. The chain carries TRBV5-4 and TRBJ2-3; 11 nucleotides match TRBD1. Trimming at V came to 4 bases and at J to 0 bases, leaving 4 bases not matched to a gene. This CDR3 has 16 residues. Germline-derived CDR1 and CDR2 are SGHNT and YYREEE (reference sequence).

V and J are TRBV11-2 and TRBJ2-1; 7 bases agree with TRBD2. The ends lost 2 bases at V and 5 bases at J; junction bases unmatched: 6. The CDR3 runs 15 residues. Germline V CDR1 and CDR2: SGHAT, FQNNGV. Here the CDR3 DNA reads TGTGCCAGCAGCTTAACGACGGGAGGTCACAATGAGCAGTTCTTC. This encodes CASSLTTGGHNEQFF.

This clone was counted between two and nine times. The V call is TRBV6-2 or TRBV6-3, the J call TRBJ2-1; D remains ambiguous. The length of the CDR3 is 15 residues. V was trimmed by 2 bases and J by 4 bases, leaving 12 bases between them. CDR1 MNHEY and CDR2 SVGEGT come from the germline V gene. For the CDR3, the DNA is TGTGCCAGCAGTTACGAGGATAATAGGTACAATGAGCAGTTCTTC. Translation: CASSYEDNRYNEQFF.

This clone was seen only once. This rearrangement joins TRBV7-2 to TRBJ2-5; the match to TRBD2 covers 10 bases. CDR1 and CDR2 from the germline V gene are SGHTA and FQGNSA. Trimming at V came to 1 base and at J to 4 bases, leaving 0 bases not matched to a gene. The CDR3 runs 14 residues. As DNA, the CDR3 is TGTGCCAGCAGCTTAGGACTAGCGGGAGAGACCCAGTACTTC. It encodes CASSLGLAGETQYF.

For the CDR3, the DNA is TGTGCCAGCAGCTTAGAGGAGACAGGTGCAGACTATGGCTACACCTTC. The encoded protein is CASSLEETGADYGYTF. V gene TRBV11-1 combines with J gene TRBJ1-2, with a tentative D call TRBD1 (6 bases). Trimming stripped 1 base from V and 3 bases from J, with 15 bases between. CDR1 is SGHAT, CDR2 FQDESV, per germline (reference sequence). The CDR3 runs 16 residues.

The rearrangement uses TRBV7-8 and TRBJ2-7; 7 nucleotides agree with TRBD1. The V gene end was trimmed by 0 bases and the J gene end by 3 bases; junction bases not matched to a gene: 11. Germline V CDR1 and CDR2: SGHVS, FQNEAQ. The length of the CDR3 is 17 residues. The CDR3 loop reads CASSLAQGTVIIYEQYF. CDR3 nucleotides: TGTGCCAGCAGCTTAGCCCAGGGGACAGTTATAATCTACGAGCAGTACTTC.

The chain carries TRBV3-1 (or the pseudogene TRBV3-2) and TRBJ2-7, with 12 bases fitting TRBD2. Germline CDR1 is LGHDT and CDR2 is YNNKEL (reference sequence). V shed 3 bases, J shed 4 bases, and the junction held 16 bases outside the gene matches. The CDR3 runs to 19 residues. The chain's CDR3 is CASSHPWTSGIKSLYEQYF. In nucleotides, the CDR3 is TGTGCCAGCAGCCACCCCTGGACTAGCGGGATAAAGAGTTTGTACGAGCAGTACTTC.

The CDR3 region has the DNA TGCAGCGTTGAATTTTCTAGCGGGAGTTCTGAGACCCAGTACTTC. This codes for CSVEFSSGSSETQYF. The rearrangement joins TRBV29-1 to TRBJ2-5, with 10 positions matching TRBD2. The CDR3 consists of 15 residues. V lost 2 bases and J lost 5; bases outside the gene matches: 8. Germline values: CDR1 SQVTM, CDR2 ANQGSEA.

This clone has a single count. The chain carries TRBV7-2 and TRBJ1-1; 7 bases are shared with TRBD1. The ends lost 2 bases at V and 6 bases at J; junction bases unmatched: 9. The CDR3 spans 15 residues. Germline V gene sequence: CDR1 SGHTA, CDR2 FQGNSA. The CDR3, as DNA: TGTGCCAGCAGCTTAAGGAACAGGGGTAACGCTGAAGCTTTCTTT. It encodes CASSLRNRGNAEAFF. The whole variable domain, filled in from reference TRBV7-2 and TRBJ1-1, reads GAGVSQSPSNKVTEKGKDVELRCDPISGHTALYWYRQSLGQGLEFLIYFQGNSAPDKSGLPSDRFSAERTGGSVSTLTIQRTQQEDSAVYLCASSLRNRGNAEAFFGQGTRLTVV.

The chain carries TRBV5-6 and TRBJ1-1; 7 nucleotides agree with TRBD1. Germline V lookup: CDR1 SGHDT, CDR2 YYEEEE. CDR3 size: 14 residues. V lost 3 bases to trimming and J lost 3 bases; unmatched junction nucleotides: 5. CDR3 bases: TGTGCCAGCAGCTCCCTCAGGGGGTACACTGAAGCTTTCTTT. Protein: CASSSLRGYTEAFF.

The chain uses TRBV12-3 or TRBV12-4 and TRBJ1-2; D possibly corresponds to TRBD1 (5 bases). The CDR3 consists of 13 residues. The ends were cut back, 6 bases at V and 4 bases at J, with 12 bases in the middle. The CDR3 DNA sequence: TGTGCCAGCAGCCCGGGGGGGGGCTATGGCTACACCTTC. It encodes CASSPGGGYGYTF.

This chain connects TRBV18 to TRBJ2-5; 9 nucleotides align to TRBD2. From germline, CDR1 is KGHSH and CDR2 LQKENI. The CDR3 has 15 amino acids. V gave up 3 bases and J gave up 5 bases; unmatched junction bases: 7. The CDR3 spells CASSPSLAGLETQYF. Here the CDR3 DNA reads TGTGCCAGCTCACCTTCTCTAGCGGGACTTGAGACCCAGTACTTC.

The V and J genes are TRBV3-1 (or the pseudogene TRBV3-2) and TRBJ2-3; 16 bases align to TRBD2. CDR3 length: 19 residues. Germline lookup yields CDR1 LGHDT and CDR2 YNNKEL (reference sequence). The V segment lost 0 bases and the J segment 5 bases; nucleotides outside the gene matches: 8. The CDR3 nucleotides are TGTGCCAGCAGCCAAGATAAGGGACTAGCGGGAGGGCAGGGAGATACGCAGTATTTT. It codes for CASSQDKGLAGGQGDTQYF.

The rearrangement uses TRBV7-9 and TRBJ2-1, with D unresolved. The V gene's germline CDR1 is SEHNR and CDR2 FQNEAQ (reference sequence). The CDR3 contains 14 residues. V was clipped by 3 bases and J by 9 bases, with 15 bases between them. The CDR3, as DNA: TGTGCCAGCAGCTTCCCGTACCACCCGGGTGAGCAGTTCTTC. This encodes CASSFPYHPGEQFF.

This chain links TRBV15 with TRBJ2-5, with D unclear. V was trimmed by 0 bases and J by 2 bases, leaving 10 bases between them. The germline gives CDR1 LNHNV, CDR2 YYDKDF (reference sequence). This CDR3 is built from 15 residues. The CDR3 loop reads CATSRDLNSQETQYF. The CDR3 DNA is TGTGCCACCAGCAGAGATCTGAACAGTCAAGAGACCCAGTACTTC.

The count of this clone is one. J is TRBJ2-3 and V is TRBV9; D gene unclear. The CDR3 consists of 13 residues. Trimming cost V 3 bases and J 6 bases, with 11 bases left between them. Germline V gene sequence: CDR1 SGDLS, CDR2 YYNGEE. The CDR3 DNA sequence: TGTGCCAGCAGCGCCCCTATCCTGGATACGCAGTATTTT. Translated: CASSAPILDTQYF.

The chain combines TRBV15 with TRBJ2-7, with a possible D match to TRBD1 (5 bases). Germline-derived CDR1 and CDR2 are LNHNV and YYDKDF (reference sequence). V lost 3 bases and J lost 2, with 11 bases in between. The CDR3 spans 14 residues. The CDR3 spells CATSRDTRTYEQYF. The CDR3 DNA sequence: TGTGCCACCAGCAGGGACACCCGAACCTACGAGCAGTACTTC.

This sequence joins TRBV7-2 and TRBJ2-7; possible D gene TRBD2, 5 bases. This CDR3 comprises 14 residues. Germline lookup yields CDR1 SGHTA and CDR2 FQGNSA. Trimming took 1 base from V and 0 from J, leaving 7 bases between them. In DNA form, the CDR3 reads TGTGCCAGCAGCTTAGGAAGCGGCTCCTACGAGCAGTACTTC. Translating it yields CASSLGSGSYEQYF.

This rearrangement joins TRBV4-1 to TRBJ2-1; no clear D gene. V was trimmed by 1 base and J by 9 bases, leaving 22 bases between them. Germline V gene sequence: CDR1 MGHRA, CDR2 YSYEKL. The CDR3 is 17 residues long. The CDR3 reads CASSQVPPRTQVREQFF. DNA of the CDR3: TGCGCCAGCAGCCAAGTCCCCCCCCGCACCCAGGTCCGTGAGCAGTTCTTC.

The V gene is TRBV7-8, the J gene TRBJ2-7, with D unclear. CDR1 SGHVS and CDR2 FQNEAQ come from the germline V gene. This CDR3 is 11 amino acids long. V lost 5 bases, J lost 7 bases, and 9 bases lay in between. DNA for the CDR3: TGTGCCAGCAGCCCATCGAGGGAGCAGTACTTC. Translated: CASSPSREQYF.

The V gene is TRBV7-8, the J gene TRBJ2-1; 14 nucleotides line up with TRBD2. J gave up 15 bases and V 4 bases, and 8 bases lay outside the gene matches. CDR1 is SGHVS, CDR2 FQNEAQ, per germline. The CDR3 is made up of 14 amino acids. The CDR3 nucleotides read TGTGCCAGCAGCTCCGGGACTAGCGGGAGTATACCGTTCTTC. It translates to CASSSGTSGSIPFF.

The chain uses TRBV28 and TRBJ1-6, with D possibly TRBD1 on 6 matching bases. CDR1 is MDHEN, CDR2 SYDVKM, per germline. Trimming took 8 bases from V and 6 from J, leaving 11 bases between them. The CDR3 extends over 13 amino acids. This chain's CDR3 is CASGDRLNSPLHF. CDR3 sequence (DNA): TGTGCCAGCGGAGACAGGCTTAATTCACCCCTCCACTTT.

This clone came up once. The gene calls are TRBV2 and TRBJ2-1; possibly TRBD2 for D (6 bases). The germline V gene encodes CDR1 SNHLY and CDR2 FYNNEI. The CDR3 consists of 13 residues. The V end was cut by 8 bases, the J end by 8 bases, with 16 bases between. DNA for the CDR3: TGTGCCAGCGCGGGGTCTCGGCTATATGAGCAGTTCTTC. Amino acids: CASAGSRLYEQFF.

The genes are TRBV2 and TRBJ2-7, with D possibly matching TRBD2 (6 bases). This CDR3 region has 14 residues. V lost 7 bases, J lost 2 bases, and 15 bases lay in between. Germline CDR1 is SNHLY and CDR2 is FYNNEI. CDR3 sequence: CASMTGTPTYEQYF. The CDR3, as DNA: TGTGCCAGCATGACCGGGACTCCTACCTACGAGCAGTACTTC. Full variable domain (outside the CDR3, taken from reference TRBV2 and TRBJ2-7): EPEVTQTPSHQVTQMGQEVILRCVPISNHLYFYWYRQILGQKVEFLVSFYNNEISEKSEIFDDQFSVERPDGSNFTLKIRSTKLEDSAMYFCASMTGTPTYEQYFGPGTRLTVT.